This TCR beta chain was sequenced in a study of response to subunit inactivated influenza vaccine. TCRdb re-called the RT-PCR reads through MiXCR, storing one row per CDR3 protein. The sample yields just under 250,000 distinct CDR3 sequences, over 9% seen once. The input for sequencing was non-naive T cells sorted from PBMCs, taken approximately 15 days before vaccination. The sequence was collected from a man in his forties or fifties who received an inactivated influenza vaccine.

The CDR3 DNA is TGTGCCAGCTCACCACTCCCCCGACCTAATTCACCCCTCCACTTT. The encoded protein is CASSPLPRPNSPLHF. This chain uses TRBV18 with TRBJ1-6, with no clear D. The germline gives CDR1 KGHSH, CDR2 LQKENI. CDR3 length: 15 residues. V shed 1 base and J shed 6 bases, with 10 bases lying between them.